What follows are 23 T cell receptor beta chains derived from one specimen sequenced in a study of memory CD4+ T cells and cytomegalovirus serostatus. The sort gate was single viable CD3+CD4+CD8-CD45RO+ cells for memory CD4+ T cells. The protocol was immunoSEQ multiplex PCR, while the TCRdb copy is restricted to in-frame clones and leaves out a portion. The sample has tens of thousands of clones; around 79% are singletons. Material: memory CD4+ T cells from blood. These receptors were taken from an adult in good health and CMV-seropositive.

The rearrangement uses TRBV6-1 and TRBJ1-2; D may be TRBD1 (6 bases). The germline CDR1 and CDR2 sequences are MNHNS and SASEGT. The length of the CDR3 is 15 residues. V was trimmed by 3 bases and J by 1 base, leaving 12 bases between them. The DNA for the CDR3 is TGTGCCAGCAGTGATTGGGGGGGCATTAACTATGGCTACACCTTC. Translated, it gives CASSDWGGINYGYTF.

V gene TRBV18 combines with J gene TRBJ2-1; D gene ambiguous. This CDR3 has 11 residues. The V end lost 2 bases, the J end lost 12 bases, and 8 bases lay between the germline ends. Germline CDR1 and CDR2: KGHSH and LQKENI. The chain's CDR3 is CASSPGEVQFF. The CDR3 nucleotides are TGTGCCAGCTCACCAGGTGAAGTGCAGTTCTTC.

The J gene is TRBJ1-1, the V gene TRBV7-3; D uncertain. The CDR3 is 16 residues long. The V end was cut by 1 base, the J end by 1 base, with 13 bases between. Germline loops: CDR1 SGHTA, CDR2 FQGTGA. The DNA for the CDR3 is TGTGCCAGCAGCTTAAGTGCAGTTCGACGGAACACTGAAGCTTTCTTT. The encoded protein is CASSLSAVRRNTEAFF.

The rearrangement links TRBV7-3 to TRBJ2-7, with 11 bases lining up with TRBD2. CDR1 and CDR2 (germline): SGHTA, FQGTGA. The CDR3 is 18 residues long. Trimming took 0 bases from V and 3 from J; bases not matched to a gene: 10. DNA of the CDR3: TGTGCCAGCAGCTTAACTTGGCTAGCGGGGGGTCGTAACTACGAGCAGTACTTC. It encodes CASSLTWLAGGRNYEQYF.

The chain joins TRBV7-2 to TRBJ2-7, with D hard to call. Germline assignment: CDR1 SGHTA and CDR2 FQGNSA. Trimming removed 5 bases from V and 4 bases from J, with 18 bases in between. The CDR3 loop spans 15 amino acids. The chain's CDR3 is CASSPRGSYRYEQYF. CDR3 nucleotide sequence: TGTGCCAGCAGCCCCCGTGGCTCGTACCGGTACGAGCAGTACTTC.

In its sample, this clone was seen a few times. The gene calls are TRBV7-7 and TRBJ2-5; D tentatively reads TRBD1 or TRBD2 (5 bases each). This CDR3 spans 14 amino acids. Germline V CDR1 and CDR2: SSHAT, FNYEAQ (reference sequence). The V gene lost 4 bases and the J gene lost 5 bases, with 14 bases spanning the gap. CDR3 residues: CASSSGTVRETQYF. In DNA, the CDR3 is TGTGCCAGCAGCTCCGGGACCGTGAGGGAGACCCAGTACTTC.

This chain uses TRBV28 with TRBJ1-5; D remains ambiguous. This CDR3 spans 16 amino acids. Trimming cost V 3 bases and J 8 bases, with 20 bases left between them. Germline V gene lookup returns CDR1 MDHEN and CDR2 SYDVKM. CDR3 in DNA: TGTGCCAGCAGTTTTTGGTCAAAAGGAGTTCTGGAGCCCCAGCATTTT. It encodes CASSFWSKGVLEPQHF.

This clone was picked up a small number of times. The CDR3, as DNA: TGCGCCAGCAGCACCGGGACAGCCGAAACACCCCTCCACTTT. Translated: CASSTGTAETPLHF. The chain recombines TRBV5-1 with TRBJ1-6; 7 bases are a match to TRBD1. The CDR3 is 14 residues long. CDR1 is SGHRS, CDR2 YFSETQ, per germline. V lost 4 bases, J lost 11 bases, and 9 bases stayed unmatched.

The chain employs TRBV28 and TRBJ2-5, with unresolved D. The CDR3 is 12 amino acids. The germline V and J ends were trimmed by 3 bases and 6 bases, with 8 bases remaining between them. Germline V gene data show CDR1 as MDHEN and CDR2 as SYDVKM. This CDR3 reads CASSLAVKTQYF. In DNA, the CDR3 is TGTGCCAGCAGTTTGGCTGTAAAGACCCAGTACTTC.

The gene calls are TRBV5-5 and TRBJ2-2; 8 bases match TRBD2. V was pared by 4 bases and J by 4 bases, with 12 bases of the junction left unmatched. Looked up from germline, CDR1 is SGHKS and CDR2 is YYEKEE (reference sequence). CDR3 length: 17 residues. This chain's CDR3 is CASSLQRGLAGTGELFF. The CDR3 coding sequence is TGTGCCAGCAGCCTGCAACGCGGCCTAGCGGGCACCGGGGAGCTGTTTTTT. Looking up the rest from reference TRBV5-5 and TRBJ2-2 gives the full variable domain: DAGVTQSPTHLIKTRGQQVTLRCSPISGHKSVSWYQQVLGQGPQFIFQYYEKEERGRGNFPDRFSARQFPNYSSELNVNALLLGDSALYLCASSLQRGLAGTGELFFGEGSRLTVL.

Here the CDR3 reads CASSGTGGFYGYTF. The DNA for the CDR3 is TGTGCCAGTAGTGGAACAGGGGGCTTCTATGGCTACACCTTC. The V and J genes are TRBV19 and TRBJ1-2; 9 nucleotides match TRBD1. The CDR3 is 14 residues long. CDR1 is LNHDA and CDR2 is SQIVND in the germline V gene (reference sequence). V dropped 5 bases and J dropped 4; count of bases not matched to a gene: 5.

The table lists this clone with a count of one. This chain joins TRBV6-5 and TRBJ1-2; 10 nucleotides agree with TRBD1. J gave up 8 bases and V 8 bases, and 8 bases lay outside the gene matches. The germline V gene encodes CDR1 MNHEY and CDR2 SVGAGI. The CDR3 is 13 residues long. The CDR3 reads CASRDGQGGGYTF. The CDR3 region has the DNA TGTGCCAGCCGTGACGGACAGGGGGGCGGCTACACCTTC.

This clone was detected only once. The chain uses TRBV20-1 and TRBJ2-1; 7 bases are shared with TRBD2. The CDR3 is 11 residues long. Germline lookup yields CDR1 DFQATT and CDR2 SNEGSKA (reference sequence). The V and J ends lost 1 base and 9 bases, in that order; junction bases with no gene match: 0. The CDR3 bases are TGCAGTGCTAGAGGGGGGGGTGAGCAGTTCTTC. It yields the protein CSARGGGEQFF.

The CDR3 region is CASSDYGQGRQGGYTF. The CDR3 DNA sequence: TGTGCCAGCAGCGATTATGGACAGGGCCGGCAGGGGGGCTACACCTTC. The rearrangement joins TRBV14 to TRBJ1-2; 8 bases align to TRBD1. Germline loops: CDR1 SGHDN, CDR2 FVKESK. V shed 5 bases and J 8 bases; nucleotides not matched to a gene: 16. The CDR3 loop spans 16 amino acids.

Here the CDR3 DNA reads TGTGCCAGCCCGCAAAGGACTAGCGGGGAGGGGAGACCCAAGTACTTC. It yields the protein CASPQRTSGEGRPKYF. This chain joins TRBV9 and TRBJ2-5; TRBD2 matches at 12 bases. V shed 7 bases and J 12 bases; nucleotides not matched to a gene: 19. Germline V lookup: CDR1 SGDLS, CDR2 YYNGEE. The CDR3 sequence is 16 residues long.

This clone was seen a single time. The V and J genes are TRBV7-2 and TRBJ1-4; a possible D gene is TRBD1 (6 bases). The V end was cut by 3 bases, the J end by 4 bases, with 9 bases between. The V gene's germline CDR1 is SGHTA and CDR2 FQGNSA. CDR3 length equals 14 residues. Here the CDR3 DNA reads TGTGCCAGCAGCTTCCAGGGGAGTAATGAAAAACTGTTTTTT. The encoded protein is CASSFQGSNEKLFF.

This clone was detected once. The J gene is TRBJ1-1, the V gene TRBV5-1, with D possibly being TRBD1 (5 bases). Trimming removed 5 bases at V and 1 base at J, with 9 bases between. Germline CDR1 SGHRS, CDR2 YFSETQ. The CDR3 totals 13 residues. CDR3 protein: CASRPTGNTEAFF. DNA of the CDR3: TGCGCCAGCAGGCCCACAGGGAACACTGAAGCTTTCTTT.

The chain carries TRBV9 and TRBJ2-7; unclear D gene. Germline CDR1 and CDR2: SGDLS and YYNGEE. The CDR3 totals 13 residues. V was cut by 4 bases and J by 7 bases, with 15 bases left in between. DNA for the CDR3: TGTGCCAGCAGCTCACCCCCTTTCGGAGAGCAGTACTTC. It encodes CASSSPPFGEQYF.

This sequence joins TRBV5-4 and TRBJ1-5, with D hard to call. V was cut by 0 bases and J by 7 bases, with 8 bases left in between. CDR1 and CDR2 from the germline V gene are SGHNT and YYREEE (reference sequence). This CDR3 comprises 13 residues. CDR3 coding DNA: TGTGCCAGCAGCTTGGAACAGAACCAGCCCCAGCATTTT. It codes for CASSLEQNQPQHF.

The CDR3 nucleotides read TGTGCCAGCCTTCGACGGGGCTCCTCCGGCTATGGCTACACCTTC. Protein product: CASLRRGSSGYGYTF. The chain employs TRBV6-5 and TRBJ1-2; D may be TRBD1 (5 bases). V gave up 8 bases and J gave up 4 bases, with 20 bases separating them. The CDR3 loop spans 15 amino acids. Germline CDR1 is MNHEY and CDR2 is SVGAGI.

This rearrangement joins TRBV28 to TRBJ2-7; 7 nucleotides match TRBD1. The J segment lost 0 bases and the V segment lost 8 bases, leaving 7 bases of the junction unmatched. In germline, CDR1 is MDHEN, CDR2 SYDVKM. The CDR3 covers 14 residues. CDR3 DNA sequence: TGTGCCAGCGAGGGGGCAGGGGGCTCCTACGAGCAGTACTTC. Its protein product is CASEGAGGSYEQYF.

The chain links TRBV10-3 to TRBJ2-5; 9 nucleotides match TRBD2. Germline CDR1 and CDR2: ENHRY and SYGVKD. Trimming at V came to 3 bases and at J to 4 bases, leaving 3 bases not matched to a gene. The CDR3 has 14 amino acids. The CDR3 sequence is CAISEPREGETQYF. DNA for the CDR3: TGTGCCATCAGTGAACCGCGGGAGGGAGAGACCCAGTACTTC.

The chain joins TRBV6-5 to TRBJ2-1; either TRBD1 or TRBD2 may supply D (6 bases each). Germline CDR1 MNHEY, CDR2 SVGAGI. Between the trimmed V and J ends, which lost 6 bases and 3 bases, there was a span of 15 bases. The CDR3 sequence is 15 residues long. The CDR3 reads CASRSGGHDYNEQFF. As DNA, the CDR3 is TGTGCCAGCAGAAGTGGGGGGCACGACTACAATGAGCAGTTCTTC.